Sequencing of this T cell receptor beta chain was carried out in a study of blood T cell repertoires in COVID-19. Study in general: Acute and convalescent COVID-19 samples came from the United States, Italy and Spain. In each case, the material was cDNA or gDNA derived from T cells, B-cell-depleted T cells, or PBMCs.

V shed 5 bases, J shed 7 bases, and the junction held 9 bases outside the gene matches. There are 15 residues in the CDR3. Looked up from germline, CDR1 is MDHEN and CDR2 is SYDVKM. Repertoires were generated with immunoSEQ multiplex PCR, while TCRdb's copy carries only in-frame clones and drops some. Among 100,000 to 120,000 clones listed, around 90% were seen once. This sequence originates from a human donor in a cohort sampled during active COVID-19. V is TRBV28 and J is TRBJ1-5; 9 positions agree with TRBD1. Sequencing was performed on peripheral blood. The CDR3 sequence is CASSLGTGPRQPQHF. Written as DNA, the CDR3 is TGTGCCAGCAGTCTTGGGACAGGGCCCCGACAGCCCCAGCATTTT.